These 3 T cell receptor beta chains came from one sample sequenced in a study of T cells after yellow fever vaccination. TCRdb processed the 5' RACE reads anew with MiXCR; each CDR3 protein has one entry. The sample lists over 65,000 distinct CDR3 sequences, 10% to 15% seen once, with roughly 25% in the top ten. Sample: CD8+ T cells not binding an NS4B(214-222) dextramer, sorted from PBMCs, taken about 20 days after the first yellow fever vaccination. Receptors were obtained from a man between 18 and 35 years old who received the YFV17D yellow fever vaccine.

This clonotype was observed a handful of times. V usage is TRBV4-1 and J usage is TRBJ2-7; TRBD2 is a possible D gene (5 bases). Germline V CDR1 and CDR2: MGHRA, YSYEKL. The CDR3 contains 15 residues. V lost 0 bases to trimming and J lost 3 bases, with 12 bases between them. CDR3 nucleotide sequence: TGCGCCAGCAGCCAAGAGAGGGCAACAGTCTACGAGCAGTACTTC. As protein: CASSQERATVYEQYF.

The chain has TRBV5-6 and TRBJ2-3, with 8 bases that match TRBD2. The V gene's germline CDR1 is SGHDT and CDR2 YYEEEE. The CDR3 runs to 16 residues. The V and J ends lost 0 bases and 4 bases, in that order; junction bases with no gene match: 7. CDR3 amino acids: CASSLGIAGYSDTQYF. The CDR3 coding sequence is TGTGCCAGCAGCTTGGGAATAGCGGGGTACTCAGATACGCAGTATTTT.

This clonotype was picked up a small number of times. The V call is TRBV7-6, the J call TRBJ2-5, with D possibly being TRBD2 (5 bases). Germline V gives CDR1 SGHVS, CDR2 FNYEAQ. Trimming stripped 6 bases from V and 5 bases from J, with 16 bases between. This CDR3 is 14 amino acids long. CDR3 in amino acids: CASSLSGSGETQYF. CDR3 in DNA: TGTGCCAGCAGTCTCAGCGGTTCCGGGGAGACCCAGTACTTC.